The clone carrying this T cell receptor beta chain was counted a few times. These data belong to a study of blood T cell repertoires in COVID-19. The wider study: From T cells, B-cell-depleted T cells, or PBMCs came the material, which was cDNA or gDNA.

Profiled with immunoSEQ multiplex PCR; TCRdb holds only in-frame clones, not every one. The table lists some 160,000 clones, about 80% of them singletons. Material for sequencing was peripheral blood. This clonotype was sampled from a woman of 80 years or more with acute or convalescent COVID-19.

The chain's CDR3 is CASSRTGVNSGANVLTF. CDR3 DNA: TGTGCCAGCAGTCGGACAGGGGTGAACTCTGGGGCCAACGTCCTGACTTTC. The rearrangement uses TRBV6-6 and TRBJ2-6, with 9 nucleotides matching TRBD1. The CDR3 covers 17 residues. Germline V gene sequence: CDR1 MNHNY, CDR2 SVGAGI (reference sequence). V lost 5 bases and J lost 0; bases outside the gene matches: 5.